The clone carrying this T cell receptor beta chain was counted many times. Library construction for TCR beta used iRepertoire HTBI primers and Arm-PCR of CDR3 regions. TCRdb reprocessed the multiplex PCR reads via MiXCR and lists one record per CDR3 protein. The profile covers roughly 400,000 distinct CDR3 sequences, with roughly 20% appearing a single time and around 20% taken by the ten largest. This entry is derived from a study of regulatory T cells in long-lasting Graves disease. The time point: persistent/refractory GD, antithyroid drugs over 5 years with positive TRAb. With RNA extracted from PBMCs as input, the TCR library was made. Germline V gene sequence: CDR1 SNHLY, CDR2 FYNNEI. This CDR3 spans 14 amino acids. V was shortened by 7 bases and J by 5 bases, with 16 bases between the two germline ends.

This TCR derives from a female donor with Graves disease. The material was peripheral blood mononuclear cells (PBMCs), obtained when the disease was refractory, from a patient treated with antithyroid drugs. V usage is TRBV2 and J usage is TRBJ2-3; D tentatively reads TRBD1 or TRBD2 (6 bases each). CDR3 sequence: CASTRGHGGDTQYF. The DNA of the CDR3 is TGTGCCAGCACGCGGGGACATGGAGGAGATACGCAGTATTTT.